The next 3 T cell receptor beta chains were all read from a single sample in a study of graft-versus-host responses after intestinal transplantation. Repertoires were generated with immunoSEQ multiplex PCR, while TCRdb's copy carries only in-frame clones and drops some. The profile shows tens of thousands of clones, around 82% of them singletons. Antigens of these TCRs are unknown. The sample in question was unstimulated CD4+ T cells sorted from spleen or lymph node cells, obtained before transplant. These receptors were obtained from a human donor who was the organ donor for an intestinal transplant.

The V gene is TRBV19, the J gene TRBJ2-5, with TRBD2 matching over 8 bases. The CDR3 loop spans 15 amino acids. Per the germline V gene, CDR1 is LNHDA and CDR2 is SQIVND (reference sequence). V was pared by 3 bases and J by 5 bases, with 8 bases of the junction left unmatched. DNA of the CDR3: TGTGCCAGTAGTATTTGGGCTAGCGGGTTGGAGACCCAGTACTTC. It is translated as CASSIWASGLETQYF.

V is TRBV28 and J is TRBJ2-3, with TRBD2 identical over 11 bases. Trimming cost V 6 bases and J 4 bases; bases outside gene matches: 3. From germline, CDR1 is MDHEN and CDR2 SYDVKM. The CDR3 is 14 amino acids. This chain's CDR3 is CASRELAGADTQYF. The CDR3 coding sequence is TGTGCCAGCAGGGAACTAGCGGGGGCAGATACGCAGTATTTT.

This clone occurred a few times. The rearrangement links TRBV12-1 to TRBJ1-3. TRBV12-1 constitutes a pseudogene. The CDR3 totals 17 residues. The CDR3 sequence: CASSFLSFRLLVGTIYF. CDR3 in DNA: TGTGCCAGCAGCTTTTTGAGTTTCCGCCTCTTAGTTGGCACCATATATTTT.